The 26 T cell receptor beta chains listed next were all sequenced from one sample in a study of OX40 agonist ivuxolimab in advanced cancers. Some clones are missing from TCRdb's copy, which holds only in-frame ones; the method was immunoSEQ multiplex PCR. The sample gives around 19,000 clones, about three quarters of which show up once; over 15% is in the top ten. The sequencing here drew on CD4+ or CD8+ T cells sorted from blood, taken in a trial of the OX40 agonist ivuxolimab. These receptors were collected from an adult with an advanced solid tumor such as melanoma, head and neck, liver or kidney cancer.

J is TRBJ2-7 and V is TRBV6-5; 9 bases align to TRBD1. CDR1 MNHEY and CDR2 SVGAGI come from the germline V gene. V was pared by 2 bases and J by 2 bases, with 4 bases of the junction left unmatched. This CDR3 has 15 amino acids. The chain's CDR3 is CASSYDRGDTYEQYF. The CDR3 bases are TGTGCCAGCAGTTACGACAGGGGGGACACCTACGAGCAGTACTTC.

CDR3 coding DNA: TGTGCCAGCAGCTCCACAGGGGTCGGGCCCTACGAGCAGTACTTC. Its protein product is CASSSTGVGPYEQYF. The chain has TRBV7-2 and TRBJ2-7; 7 bases are a match to TRBD1. Germline V gene sequence: CDR1 SGHTA, CDR2 FQGNSA. The CDR3 has 15 amino acids. J lost 2 bases, V lost 4 bases, and 8 bases had no gene match.

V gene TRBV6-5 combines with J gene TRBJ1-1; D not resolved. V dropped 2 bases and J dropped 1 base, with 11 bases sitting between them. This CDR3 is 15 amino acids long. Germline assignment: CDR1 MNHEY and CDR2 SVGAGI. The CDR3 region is CASSYREAWNTEAFF. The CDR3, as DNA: TGTGCCAGCAGTTACCGGGAAGCGTGGAACACTGAAGCTTTCTTT.

CDR3 nucleotides: TGTGCCAGCAGTTTATGGACAGCGAACACTGAAGCTTTCTTT. It translates to CASSLWTANTEAFF. V and J are TRBV28 and TRBJ1-1; maybe TRBD1 (5 bases). V lost 0 bases and J lost 1, with 6 bases in between. CDR1 and CDR2 (germline): MDHEN, SYDVKM. The CDR3 has 14 amino acids.

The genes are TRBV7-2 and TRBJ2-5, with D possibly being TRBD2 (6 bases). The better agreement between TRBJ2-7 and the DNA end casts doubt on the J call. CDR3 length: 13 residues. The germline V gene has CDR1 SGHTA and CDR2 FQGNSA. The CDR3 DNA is TGTGCCAGCAGCTTTAGCGGATCCTACGAGCAGTACTTC. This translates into CASSFSGSYEQYF.

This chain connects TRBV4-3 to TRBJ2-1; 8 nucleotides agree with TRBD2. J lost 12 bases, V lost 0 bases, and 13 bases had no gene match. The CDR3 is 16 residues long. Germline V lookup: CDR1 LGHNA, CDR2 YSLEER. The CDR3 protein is CASSQDSIAGKMWQFF. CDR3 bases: TGCGCCAGCAGCCAAGATAGTATAGCGGGGAAGATGTGGCAGTTCTTC.

The CDR3 region is CASRVTSGSATDTQYF. The CDR3 DNA reads TGTGCCAGCAGGGTGACTAGCGGGAGTGCGACAGATACGCAGTATTTT. V is TRBV2 and J is TRBJ2-3, with 12 bases lining up with TRBD2. V shed 6 bases, J shed 3 bases, and the junction held 7 bases outside the gene matches. The germline V gene has CDR1 SNHLY and CDR2 FYNNEI. The CDR3 runs to 16 residues.

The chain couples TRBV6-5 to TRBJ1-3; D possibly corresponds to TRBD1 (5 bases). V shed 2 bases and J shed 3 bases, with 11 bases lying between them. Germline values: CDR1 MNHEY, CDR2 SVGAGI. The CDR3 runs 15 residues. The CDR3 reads CASSYGQGGGNTIYF. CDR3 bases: TGTGCCAGCAGTTACGGGCAGGGTGGTGGAAACACCATATATTTT.

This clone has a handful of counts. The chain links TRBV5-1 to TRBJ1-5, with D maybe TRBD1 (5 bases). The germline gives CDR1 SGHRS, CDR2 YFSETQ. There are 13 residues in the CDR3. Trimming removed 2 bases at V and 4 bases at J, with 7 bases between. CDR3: CASSFEGNQPQHF. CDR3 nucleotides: TGCGCCAGCAGCTTCGAGGGGAATCAGCCCCAGCATTTT.

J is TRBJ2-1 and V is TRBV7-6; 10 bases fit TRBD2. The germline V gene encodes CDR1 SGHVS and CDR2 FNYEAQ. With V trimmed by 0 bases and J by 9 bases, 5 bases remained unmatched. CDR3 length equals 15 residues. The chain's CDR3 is CASSLAAGGLFEQFF. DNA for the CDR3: TGTGCCAGCAGCTTAGCAGCGGGGGGGCTTTTTGAGCAGTTCTTC.

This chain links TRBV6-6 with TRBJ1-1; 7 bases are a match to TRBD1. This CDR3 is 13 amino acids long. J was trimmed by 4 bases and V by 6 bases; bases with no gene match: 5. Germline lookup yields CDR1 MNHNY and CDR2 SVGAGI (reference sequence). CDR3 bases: TGTGCCAGCAGACAGGGGTCGGGCACTGAAGCTTTCTTT. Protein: CASRQGSGTEAFF.

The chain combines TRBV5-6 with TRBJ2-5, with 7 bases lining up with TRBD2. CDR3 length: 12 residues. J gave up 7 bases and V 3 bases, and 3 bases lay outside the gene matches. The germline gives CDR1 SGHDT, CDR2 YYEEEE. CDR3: CASSWEGGTQYF. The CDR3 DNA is TGTGCCAGCAGCTGGGAGGGTGGGACCCAGTACTTC.

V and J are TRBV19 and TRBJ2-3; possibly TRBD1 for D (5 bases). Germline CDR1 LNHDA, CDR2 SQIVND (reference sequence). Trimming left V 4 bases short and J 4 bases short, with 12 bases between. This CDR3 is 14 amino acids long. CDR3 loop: CASSRTRTADTQYF. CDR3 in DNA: TGTGCCAGTAGTAGGACACGGACGGCAGATACGCAGTATTTT.

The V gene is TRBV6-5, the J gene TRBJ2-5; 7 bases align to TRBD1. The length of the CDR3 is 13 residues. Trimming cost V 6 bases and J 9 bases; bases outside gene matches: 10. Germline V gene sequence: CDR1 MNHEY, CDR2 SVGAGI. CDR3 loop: CASSRDSPAPQYF. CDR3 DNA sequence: TGTGCCAGCAGCCGGGACAGCCCGGCGCCCCAGTACTTC.

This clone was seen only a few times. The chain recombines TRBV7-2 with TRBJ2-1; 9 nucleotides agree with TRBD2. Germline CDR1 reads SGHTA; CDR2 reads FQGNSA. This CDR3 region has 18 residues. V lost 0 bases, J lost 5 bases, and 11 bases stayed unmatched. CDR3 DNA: TGTGCCAGCAGCTTAGCTTTCGGTAGCGGGAGAATTGACAATGAGCAGTTCTTC. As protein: CASSLAFGSGRIDNEQFF.

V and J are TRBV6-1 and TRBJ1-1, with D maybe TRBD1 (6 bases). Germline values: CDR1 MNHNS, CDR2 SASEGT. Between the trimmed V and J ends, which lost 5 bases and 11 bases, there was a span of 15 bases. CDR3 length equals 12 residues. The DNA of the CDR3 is TGTGCCAGCAGTTCCCCGACAGGAGCGGCTTTCTTT. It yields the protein CASSSPTGAAFF.

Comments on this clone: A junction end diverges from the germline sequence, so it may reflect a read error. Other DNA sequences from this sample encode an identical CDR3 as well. CDR3 protein: CASSQASGVYEQYF. CDR3 in DNA: TGTGCCAGCAGCCAAGCATCGGGAGTCTACGAGCAGTACTTC. V gene TRBV4-1 combines with J gene TRBJ2-7; tentatively, D is TRBD2 (6 bases). The CDR3 spans 14 residues. CDR1 is MGHRA, CDR2 YSYEKL, per germline.

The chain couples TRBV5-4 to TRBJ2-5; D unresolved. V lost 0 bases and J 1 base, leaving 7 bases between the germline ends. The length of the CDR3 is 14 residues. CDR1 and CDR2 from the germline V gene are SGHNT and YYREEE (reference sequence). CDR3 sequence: CASSLGAFQETQYF. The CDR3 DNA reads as TGTGCCAGCAGCTTGGGAGCGTTCCAAGAGACCCAGTACTTC.

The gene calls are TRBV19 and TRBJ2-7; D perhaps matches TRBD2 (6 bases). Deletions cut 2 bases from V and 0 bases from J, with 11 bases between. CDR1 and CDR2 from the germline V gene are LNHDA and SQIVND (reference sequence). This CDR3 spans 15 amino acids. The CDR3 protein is CASSISGVLSYEQYF. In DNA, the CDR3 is TGTGCCAGTAGTATATCGGGGGTTCTCTCCTACGAGCAGTACTTC.

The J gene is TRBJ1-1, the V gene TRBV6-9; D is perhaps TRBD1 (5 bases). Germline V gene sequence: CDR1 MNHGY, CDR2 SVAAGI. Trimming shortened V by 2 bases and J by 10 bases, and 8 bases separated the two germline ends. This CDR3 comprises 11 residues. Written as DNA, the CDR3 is TGTGCCAGCAGTTATGGTGGGACAGCTTTCTTT. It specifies CASSYGGTAFF.

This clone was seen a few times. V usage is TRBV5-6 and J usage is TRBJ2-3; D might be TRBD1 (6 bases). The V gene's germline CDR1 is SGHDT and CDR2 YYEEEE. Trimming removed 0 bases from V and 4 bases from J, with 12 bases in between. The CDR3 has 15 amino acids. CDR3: CASSLAFRGADTQYF. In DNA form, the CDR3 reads TGTGCCAGCAGCTTGGCTTTCAGGGGAGCAGATACGCAGTATTTT.

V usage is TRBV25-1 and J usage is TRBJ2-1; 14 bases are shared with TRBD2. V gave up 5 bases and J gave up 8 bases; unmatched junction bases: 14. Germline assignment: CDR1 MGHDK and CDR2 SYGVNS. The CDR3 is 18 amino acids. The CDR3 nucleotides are TGTGCCAGCAGTTCCGTCCTCGGGACTAGCGGGAGTTTCGATGAGCAGTTCTTC. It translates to CASSSVLGTSGSFDEQFF.

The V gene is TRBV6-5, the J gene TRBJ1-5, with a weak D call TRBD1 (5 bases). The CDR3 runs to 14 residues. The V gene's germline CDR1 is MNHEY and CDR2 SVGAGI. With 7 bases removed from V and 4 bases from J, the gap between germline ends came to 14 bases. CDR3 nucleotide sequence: TGTGCCAGCACCTCGGGGTGGGGGAATCAGCCCCAGCATTTT. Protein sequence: CASTSGWGNQPQHF.

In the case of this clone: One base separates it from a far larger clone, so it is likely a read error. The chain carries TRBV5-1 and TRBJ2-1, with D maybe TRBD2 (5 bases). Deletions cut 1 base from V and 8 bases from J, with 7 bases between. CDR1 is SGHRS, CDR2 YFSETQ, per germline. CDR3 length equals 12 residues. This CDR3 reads CASSLLGDEQFF. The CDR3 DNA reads TGCGCCAGCAGCTTGCTCGGGGATGAGCAGTTCTTC.

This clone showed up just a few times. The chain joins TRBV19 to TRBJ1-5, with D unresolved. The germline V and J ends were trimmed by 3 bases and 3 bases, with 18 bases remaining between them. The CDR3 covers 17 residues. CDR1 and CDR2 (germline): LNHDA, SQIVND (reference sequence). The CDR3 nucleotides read TGTGCCAGTAGTATGGTGGATCACTCATCCCCCAATCAGCCCCAGCATTTT. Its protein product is CASSMVDHSSPNQPQHF.

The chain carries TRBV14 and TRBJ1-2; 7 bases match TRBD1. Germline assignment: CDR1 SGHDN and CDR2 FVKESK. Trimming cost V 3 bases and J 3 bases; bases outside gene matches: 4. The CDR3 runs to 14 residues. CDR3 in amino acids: CASSHPGGYYGYTF. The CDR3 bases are TGTGCCAGCAGCCACCCAGGGGGATACTATGGCTACACCTTC.